The following is a T cell receptor (beta chain) sequence with its context. Its antigen target is currently unknown. Base qualities are not at hand, and no much larger clone is one base apart. The data were taken from a study of blood T cell repertoires in COVID-19 (dated by TCRdb to 2018 to 2020). As for the study more broadly: Samples covering the acute and convalescent phases of COVID-19 were provided by collaborators in the United States, Italy and Spain. The prospective study material was composed of cDNA or gDNA derived from T cells, B-cell-depleted T cells, or PBMCs. The dataset comprised deeply sampled blood TCRbeta repertoires from subjects exposed to, actively infected with, or recovered from COVID-19. The repertoires were released in a freely available public database meant as a resource for research on the immune response to SARS-CoV-2. Samples came from the ongoing ImmuneRACE study (first 160 participants) plus 1,254 subjects from 6 global collaborators. A de-identified subject ID, COVID-19 status, age in years and sex were almost always included in the sample metadata. HLA class I and class II types, where available, came from metadata supplied by the sample provider rather than from assay-based typing. General study outcomes and caveats: The amount of clinical and demographic metadata varied by source and participant and was provided uncurated.

TCRbeta CDR3 regions were amplified from genomic DNA by means of the immunoSEQ Assay, a bias-controlled multiplex PCR. In the source study's methods: The number of nucleated cells in each sample was estimated from the amplification of reference gene primers within the assay. To quantify the absolute abundance of each unique TCRbeta CDR3 rearrangement, sequence reads were collapsed and filtered. For each sample, productive Simpson clonality was calculated as the square root of Simpson's diversity index across productive rearrangements. Not all clones reach the TCRdb copy of this immuneACCESS table, which keeps in-frame sequences only. Checked studies attribute under half of the gap to unresolved V genes and leave the rest unexplained. The V and J calls and clone size are taken from that table; D and trimming were inferred from the DNA. The sample data list some 200,000 clones, and roughly 94% of these were observed just once. The top ten clones comprise roughly 0.76% of the sample.

At one collaborating source in Seattle, patients were enrolled during active infection and were followed longitudinally through the course of disease. Collaborating institutions collected whole blood in K2EDTA tubes following their own protocols. For TCRbeta analysis, collaborator samples were shipped as frozen whole blood, as isolated PBMCs, or as DNA extracted from either sample type. The cysteine opens and the phenylalanine closes a CDR3 of 15 amino acids. This entry keeps only the CDR3 DNA: 45 bases, framed from base 1. Compared with germline, V lacks 3 bases and J lacks 0 bases; bases without a gene match: 1. CDR1 and CDR2, per the germline V gene, are KGHSH and LQKENI.

The sequence derives from a man between 25 and 39 years old with COVID-19, enrolled during active disease. The sample taken for sequencing was peripheral blood. Recombination joined TRBV18 with TRBJ2-7; 11 bases in between match TRBD2. The CDR3 protein sequence reads: CASSPLAGGSYEQYF. The DNA sequence follows: TGTGCCAGCTCACCCCTAGCGGGGGGCTCCTACGAGCAGTACTTC.